Each of the 8 T cell receptor beta chains below was sequenced from the same sample in a study of regulatory T cells in long-lasting Graves disease. Through Arm-PCR of CDR3 regions and iRepertoire HTBI primers, TCR beta libraries were built. TCRdb passed the multiplex PCR reads through MiXCR, listing each CDR3 protein once. The sample holds roughly 510,000 distinct CDR3 sequences; 15% to 20% are singletons and the top ten take approximately 12%. Stated time point: newly diagnosed GD, antithyroid drugs for less than 3 months. RNA extracted from PBMCs served as the sequencing template. This sample was shared with a second study, whose subject was T cells in Graves' hyperthyroidism and ophthalmopathy.

Specimen: peripheral blood mononuclear cells (PBMCs), collected at new diagnosis, from a patient treated with antithyroid drugs. All receptors derive from a man aged 18 to 30 with Graves disease.

The chain is built from TRBV29-1 and TRBJ2-3, with D possibly TRBD2 on 6 matching bases. Germline assignment: CDR1 SQVTM and CDR2 ANQGSEA. Trimming removed 7 bases from V and 0 bases from J, with 11 bases in between. CDR3 length: 13 residues. The CDR3 reads CSGEVASTDTQYF. CDR3 nucleotides: TGCAGCGGGGAGGTTGCTAGCACAGATACGCAGTATTTT.

This clonotype occurred many times. The rearrangement uses TRBV5-1 and TRBJ2-7, with 8 bases fitting TRBD1. CDR1 SGHRS and CDR2 YFSETQ come from the germline V gene. The CDR3 runs to 15 residues. The trim removed 2 bases at V and 3 bases at J, leaving 7 bases unmatched. The CDR3 region is CASSFGRGQVYEQYF. The DNA of the CDR3 is TGCGCCAGCAGCTTCGGCAGGGGACAGGTCTACGAGCAGTACTTC.

This clonotype was recorded a few times. The CDR3 DNA follows: TGTGCCACCAGTGCCCGGACCTCTAGCACAGATACGCAGTATTTT. Its protein is CATSARTSSTDTQYF. This chain connects TRBV24-1 to TRBJ2-3; no definite D call. The V gene's germline CDR1 is KGHDR and CDR2 SFDVKD. The CDR3 is 15 residues long. The V end was cut by 5 bases, the J end by 0 bases, with 11 bases between.

V usage is TRBV7-9 and J usage is TRBJ1-4, with D maybe TRBD1 (5 bases). Trimming shortened V by 5 bases and J by 7 bases, and 11 bases separated the two germline ends. The CDR3 loop spans 13 amino acids. Looked up from germline, CDR1 is SEHNR and CDR2 is FQNEAQ (reference sequence). The chain's CDR3 is CASSVTGFEKLFF. The CDR3 DNA follows: TGTGCCAGCAGCGTTACAGGTTTTGAAAAACTGTTTTTT.

This clonotype has at least ten counts. This rearrangement joins TRBV6-1 to TRBJ2-1; 10 bases are a match to TRBD1. Per germline, CDR1 MNHNS and CDR2 SASEGT. The CDR3 runs to 13 residues. V was clipped by 8 bases and J by 6 bases; unmatched bases: 4. CDR3 sequence (DNA): TGTGCCAGCGGGACAGGGGTGCGCAATGAGCAGTTCTTC. This codes for CASGTGVRNEQFF.

This clonotype was seen ten or more times. The rearrangement uses TRBV5-1 and TRBJ2-7, with TRBD1 matching 7 bases. The length of the CDR3 is 15 residues. The germline V gene encodes CDR1 SGHRS and CDR2 YFSETQ. Germline trimming cut 0 bases from V and 2 bases from J; bases unmatched to any gene: 5. The CDR3 bases are TGCGCCAGCAGCTTGGCAGACAGGGACCCCTACGAGCAGTACTTC. Translated: CASSLADRDPYEQYF.

This clonotype was detected only a few times. The chain combines TRBV2 with TRBJ2-2; tentative D call: TRBD1 (5 bases). Deletions cut 9 bases from V and 3 bases from J, with 17 bases between. The germline V gene has CDR1 SNHLY and CDR2 FYNNEI. The CDR3 length is 15 residues. The CDR3 here is CARDNVQRHTGELFF. The CDR3 DNA reads as TGTGCCAGGGACAATGTGCAGAGGCACACCGGGGAGCTGTTTTTT.

This clonotype was recorded at least ten times. V and J are TRBV20-1 and TRBJ2-5; 9 bases map to TRBD1. The length of the CDR3 is 18 residues. The germline CDR1 and CDR2 sequences are DFQATT and SNEGSKA (reference sequence). V trimming: 5 bases; J trimming: 5 bases; junction bases outside the gene matches: 21. Written as DNA, the CDR3 is TGCAGTGCTTTGACGCCCCCGGGACAGGGAGGAGCGGGTGAGACCCAGTACTTC. It translates to CSALTPPGQGGAGETQYF.